These T cell receptor beta chains were read from a single sample in a study of shared clonotypes between healthy human individuals. The protocol was immunoSEQ multiplex PCR, while the TCRdb copy is restricted to in-frame clones and leaves out a portion. The sample yields about 670,000 clones, roughly 70% seen once. Input material: memory CD4+ T cells sorted from blood. These receptors were obtained from a woman aged 30 to 39 in good health. Each CDR3 is given with its conserved first and last residue. The order of the fields is J gene, D gene, clone size, V gene, CDR3 DNA, CDR3 protein. The D gene is left open where the match is weak. Not every row has a clone size; where given, it reads once, few, many or a size class.

J: TRBJ2-1; D: -; size: -; V: TRBV5-1; DNA: TGCGCCAGCAGCTATGATACAGGCGCCTACAATGAGCAGTTCTTC; CDR3: CASSYDTGAYNEQFF
J: TRBJ1-5; D: -; size: -; V: TRBV9; DNA: TGTGCCAGCAGCGTAGGTCTCAAGCCGGGACGGCCGAGCAATCAGCCCCAGCATTTT; CDR3: CASSVGLKPGRPSNQPQHF
J: TRBJ2-7; D: -; size: -; V: TRBV30; DNA: TGTGCCTGGAGTGAGGCCTACGAGCAGTACTTC; CDR3: CAWSEAYEQYF
J: TRBJ1-4; D: -; size: -; V: TRBV10-3; DNA: TGTGCCATCAGCGATCCGGGGACCACCTTTGAAAAACTGTTTTTT; CDR3: CAISDPGTTFEKLFF
J: TRBJ2-1; D: -; size: -; V: TRBV9; DNA: TGTGCCAGCAGCCTGGGGGGTTCCTCCCATACAAATGAGCAGTTCTTC; CDR3: CASSLGGSSHTNEQFF
J: TRBJ2-3; D: TRBD2; size: -; V: TRBV5-1; DNA: TGCGCCAGCAGCCCCACCGGGACTAGCGGGAGGGCCCGTCCAGATACGCAGTATTTT; CDR3: CASSPTGTSGRARPDTQYF
J: TRBJ2-7; D: TRBD1; size: -; V: TRBV2; DNA: TGTGCCAGCAGTTCGACAGGGTGGGCCTACGAGCAGTACTTC; CDR3: CASSSTGWAYEQYF
J: TRBJ2-3; D: -; size: -; V: TRBV19; DNA: TGTGCCAGTAGCCTCCGATACACAGATACGCAGTATTTT; CDR3: CASSLRYTDTQYF
J: TRBJ2-3; D: -; size: -; V: TRBV5-1; DNA: TGCGCCAGCAGCTTGGGGGAAGGGCCAGATACGCAGTATTTT; CDR3: CASSLGEGPDTQYF
J: TRBJ2-1; D: -; size: -; V: TRBV9; DNA: TGTGCCAGCAGCGTGGGGACTCGATACAATGAGCAGTTCTTC; CDR3: CASSVGTRYNEQFF
J: TRBJ1-4; D: -; size: -; V: TRBV6-4; DNA: TGTGCCAGCAGTGACGGTCAAGGGATGAATGAAAAACTGTTTTTT; CDR3: CASSDGQGMNEKLFF
J: TRBJ1-1; D: TRBD1; size: few; V: TRBV28; DNA: TGTGCCAGCAGTTCGGGACAGGGGACGGACACTGAAGCTTTCTTT; CDR3: CASSSGQGTDTEAFF
J: TRBJ2-2; D: -; size: -; V: TRBV28; DNA: TGTGCCGCACGGGACGAAATAAACACCGGGGAGCTGTTTTTT; CDR3: CAARDEINTGELFF
J: TRBJ2-7; D: TRBD2; size: -; V: TRBV27; DNA: TGTGCCAGCAGTCCTACTACTAGCGGGGTTTCCTACGAGCAGTACTTC; CDR3: CASSPTTSGVSYEQYF
J: TRBJ2-7; D: TRBD2; size: many; V: TRBV29-1; DNA: TGCAGCGTTGAATACCTAGCGGGAGGTTCGCAGTACTTC; CDR3: CSVEYLAGGSQYF
J: TRBJ2-1; D: TRBD1; size: -; V: TRBV30; DNA: TGTGCCTGGACTGCTCGGGACAGAGATTTGAATGAGCAGTTCTTC; CDR3: CAWTARDRDLNEQFF
J: TRBJ1-4; D: -; size: few; V: TRBV9; DNA: TGTGCCAGCAGCCTCGGAGTGGGGAGTCTTAATGAAAAACTGTTTTTT; CDR3: CASSLGVGSLNEKLFF
J: TRBJ1-1; D: -; size: -; V: TRBV21-1; DNA: TGTGCCAGCAGCGAATCCCCCACACCGATAAGAGGAACTGAAGCTTTCTTT; CDR3: CASSESPTPIRGTEAFF
J: TRBJ2-2; D: -; size: once; V: TRBV7-2; DNA: TGTGCCAGCAGCTTACTCCACACCGGGGAGCTGTTTTTT; CDR3: CASSLLHTGELFF
J: TRBJ1-1; D: -; size: -; V: TRBV2; DNA: TGTGCCAGCAGTGAACGATTAGGGAACACTGAAGCTTTCTTT; CDR3: CASSERLGNTEAFF
J: TRBJ1-2; D: -; size: -; V: TRBV6-5; DNA: TGTGCCAGCAGTTCGAACAAAAGGAGAGGCTACACCTTC; CDR3: CASSSNKRRGYTF
J: TRBJ2-7; D: TRBD2; size: -; V: TRBV7-8; DNA: TGTGCCAGCAGCTTAGTCCGCGTGATGATAGCGGGAGTCGGCGAGCAGTACTTC; CDR3: CASSLVRVMIAGVGEQYF
J: TRBJ1-5; D: TRBD1; size: -; V: TRBV6-1; DNA: TGTGCCAGCAGTATGGACAGGGATAAGAATCAGCCCCAGCATTTT; CDR3: CASSMDRDKNQPQHF
J: TRBJ2-5; D: TRBD2; size: -; V: TRBV4-2; DNA: TGTGCCAGCAGCCAAGGAGAAGGGACTAGCGCGGAGACCCAGTACTTC; CDR3: CASSQGEGTSAETQYF
J: TRBJ1-5; D: -; size: -; V: TRBV4-1; DNA: TGCGCCAGCAGCCGGGACTCCGTTCAGCCCCAGCATTTT; CDR3: CASSRDSVQPQHF
J: TRBJ1-3; D: -; size: -; V: TRBV4-1; DNA: TGCGCCAGCAGCCATGCGGGGGGCGACACCATATATTTT; CDR3: CASSHAGGDTIYF
J: TRBJ2-3; D: TRBD1; size: -; V: TRBV25-1; DNA: TGTGCCAGCAGCCTCCAAACAGGGGACGGCACAGATACGCAGTATTTT; CDR3: CASSLQTGDGTDTQYF
J: TRBJ2-7; D: TRBD1; size: -; V: TRBV18; DNA: TGTGCCAGCTCGAGGACAGGGGGGTCCGGCGAGCAGTACTTC; CDR3: CASSRTGGSGEQYF
J: TRBJ1-1; D: -; size: many; V: TRBV9; DNA: TGTGCCAGCAGCCCGTGGGGGATCAAACCTTTCTTT; CDR3: CASSPWGIKPFF
J: TRBJ2-4; D: -; size: few; V: TRBV7-2; DNA: TGTGCCAGCAGCTCGACTTGGGGCTTTGGTAACATTCAGTACTTC; CDR3: CASSSTWGFGNIQYF
J: TRBJ2-7; D: TRBD2; size: -; V: TRBV5-1; DNA: TGCGCCAGCAACCCCGGACTAGCGATTACCTACGAGCAGTACTTC; CDR3: CASNPGLAITYEQYF
J: TRBJ2-7; D: -; size: -; V: TRBV5-1; DNA: TGCGCCAGCAGCCAAGGGTCTTCCTACGAGCAGTACTTC; CDR3: CASSQGSSYEQYF
J: TRBJ2-1; D: -; size: -; V: TRBV7-9; DNA: TGTGCCAGCAGCTTAGGTCAGGGGACCCTGAGAGAGCAGTTCTTC; CDR3: CASSLGQGTLREQFF
J: TRBJ2-2; D: -; size: -; V: TRBV28; DNA: TGTGCCAGCTTCCCCGGAAGGGCGAACACCGGGGAGCTGTTTTTT; CDR3: CASFPGRANTGELFF
J: TRBJ2-3; D: -; size: many; V: TRBV11-2; DNA: TGTGCCAGCAGAAAAAATCCGGCGGTTTTTGGTCTCACAGATACGCAGTATTTT; CDR3: CASRKNPAVFGLTDTQYF
J: TRBJ2-3; D: -; size: -; V: TRBV2; DNA: TGTGCCAGCAGTGAAGCGCGGGCAACTAGCACAGATACGCAGTATTTT; CDR3: CASSEARATSTDTQYF
J: TRBJ2-7; D: -; size: -; V: TRBV30; DNA: TGTGCCTGGACCGGGGGAGGTTACGAGCAGTACTTC; CDR3: CAWTGGGYEQYF
J: TRBJ1-5; D: TRBD1; size: -; V: TRBV18; DNA: TGTGCCAGCGGGTACCGACAGGGGAATCAGCCCCAGCATTTT; CDR3: CASGYRQGNQPQHF
J: TRBJ1-1; D: -; size: -; V: TRBV5-6; DNA: TGTGCCAGCAGCTTGACGGGGCCAGAGACTGAAGCTTTCTTT; CDR3: CASSLTGPETEAFF
J: TRBJ1-1; D: -; size: -; V: TRBV5-1; DNA: TGCGCCAGCAGCCTGGCAGGGGACACTGAAGCTTTCTTT; CDR3: CASSLAGDTEAFF
J: TRBJ1-2; D: TRBD1; size: -; V: TRBV28; DNA: TGTGCCAGCAGTGAATCTACCGGGACAGGGGACTTATATGGCTACACCTTC; CDR3: CASSESTGTGDLYGYTF
J: TRBJ2-2; D: -; size: few; V: TRBV5-6; DNA: TGTGCCAGCAGCCCCGAACTTGACACCGGGGAGCTGTTTTTT; CDR3: CASSPELDTGELFF
J: TRBJ1-2; D: TRBD1; size: once; V: TRBV7-9; DNA: TGTGCCAGCCGCGGGACAGGGGGCGCAAATGGCTACACCTTC; CDR3: CASRGTGGANGYTF
J: TRBJ2-7; D: TRBD2; size: -; V: TRBV27; DNA: TGTGCCAGCACTAGCGGGGGGAGACTTGGCGAGCAGTACTTC; CDR3: CASTSGGRLGEQYF
J: TRBJ2-7; D: TRBD2; size: -; V: TRBV19; DNA: TGTGCCAGTAGCAAGAGGACTAGCGGAATATACGAGCAGTACTTC; CDR3: CASSKRTSGIYEQYF
J: TRBJ1-4; D: -; size: -; V: TRBV5-1; DNA: TGCGCCAGCGCCACCTTCGGCAATGAAAAACTGTTTTTT; CDR3: CASATFGNEKLFF